These 29 T cell receptor beta chains share one sample of origin, sequenced in a study of blood T cell dynamics during melanoma immunotherapy. The sample's time point: pre-treatment baseline. Data came from immunoSEQ multiplex PCR; TCRdb stores just in-frame clones and leaves some out. The sample carries about 7,200 clones, about 80% recorded once. Sequencing used blood, obtained from a patient treated with checkpoint blockade. The origin of the receptors is a human donor with melanoma.

The chain couples TRBV7-2 to TRBJ1-3, with unresolved D. Trimming stripped 7 bases from V and 6 bases from J, with 16 bases between. The CDR3 length is 14 residues. The germline gives CDR1 SGHTA, CDR2 FQGNSA. The CDR3 DNA reads TGTGCCAGCACCCAAACTCCCGGCGAAAACACCATATATTTT. Translation: CASTQTPGENTIYF.

The chain is built from TRBV11-3 and TRBJ2-7, with TRBD1 identical over 10 bases. CDR3 length: 16 amino acids. V lost 1 base to trimming and J lost 3 bases; unmatched junction nucleotides: 6. The germline V gene has CDR1 SGHNT and CDR2 YENEEA. As DNA, the CDR3 is TGTGCCAGCAGCTTAGGGGACAGGGGCCTAAACTACGAGCAGTACTTC. Translation: CASSLGDRGLNYEQYF.

The chain uses TRBV11-2 and TRBJ2-5; 10 positions match TRBD2. The DNA matches TRBJ2-7 better at its end, which makes the J call doubtful. The CDR3 totals 14 residues. CDR1 is SGHAT, CDR2 FQNNGV, per germline. CDR3 DNA sequence: TGTGCCAGCAGCTTCGGACTAGCGGACTACGAGCAGTACTTC. Protein: CASSFGLADYEQYF.

This chain connects TRBV7-9 to TRBJ1-5, with a weak D call TRBD1 (6 bases). The V gene's germline CDR1 is SEHNR and CDR2 FQNEAQ (reference sequence). V was trimmed by 2 bases and J by 7 bases, leaving 12 bases between them. The CDR3 consists of 14 residues. The CDR3 DNA reads TGTGCCAGCAGCTTATTTTCAGGGGACCAGCCCCAGCATTTT. Amino acid sequence: CASSLFSGDQPQHF.

This clone was picked up a small number of times. V and J are TRBV19 and TRBJ1-5; D unclear. The CDR3 is 15 residues long. Germline CDR1 LNHDA, CDR2 SQIVND (reference sequence). V was cut by 4 bases and J by 3 bases, with 13 bases left in between. CDR3 sequence: CASSRRLSHNQPQHF. The CDR3 DNA reads as TGTGCCAGTAGTAGAAGACTGTCTCACAATCAGCCCCAGCATTTT.

The chain links TRBV11-2 to TRBJ1-2; 10 bases are shared with TRBD1. With V trimmed by 3 bases and J by 6 bases, 4 bases remained unmatched. The CDR3 is made up of 14 amino acids. The germline V gene encodes CDR1 SGHAT and CDR2 FQNNGV. The CDR3 DNA sequence: TGTGCCAGCAGCTTGGGACAGGGGTCGAATGGCTACACCTTC. It codes for CASSLGQGSNGYTF. The full variable domain, rest sourced from reference TRBV11-2 and TRBJ1-2, is EAGVAQSPRYKIIEKRQSVAFWCNPISGHATLYWYQQILGQGPKLLIQFQNNGVVDDSQLPKDRFSAERLKGVDSTLKIQPAKLEDSAVYLCASSLGQGSNGYTFGSGTRLTVV.

The V call is TRBV14, the J call TRBJ1-2; no clear D. The CDR3 runs to 14 residues. CDR1 is SGHDN, CDR2 FVKESK, per germline. Trimming took off 4 bases at V and 4 bases at J, with 13 bases between the two ends. CDR3 bases: TGTGCCAGCAGCCCTCGCCGGCTTCCCTATGGCTACACCTTC. Protein: CASSPRRLPYGYTF.

The chain uses TRBV7-9 and TRBJ2-1; 7 bases match TRBD2. Germline loops: CDR1 SEHNR, CDR2 FQNEAQ (reference sequence). The CDR3 totals 14 residues. Trimming removed 3 bases from V and 8 bases from J; junction bases left unmatched: 7. The CDR3 sequence: CASSLPGLGHEQFF. Written as DNA, the CDR3 is TGTGCCAGCAGCTTGCCTGGACTAGGCCATGAGCAGTTCTTC.

The CDR3 sequence is CSVGREINYGYTF. CDR3 DNA sequence: TGCAGCGTGGGACGTGAGATTAACTATGGCTACACCTTC. This chain uses TRBV29-1 with TRBJ1-2; D might be TRBD1 (5 bases). CDR1 SQVTM and CDR2 ANQGSEA come from the germline V gene. V lost 6 bases, J lost 1 base, and 12 bases lay in between. CDR3 length equals 13 residues. The complete variable domain, with remaining parts taken from reference TRBV29-1 and TRBJ1-2, reads SAVISQKPSRDICQRGTSLTIQCQVDSQVTMMFWYRQQPGQSLTLIATANQGSEATYESGFVIDKFPISRPNLTFSTLTVSNMSPEDSSIYLCSVGREINYGYTFGSGTRLTVV.

The chain is built from TRBV30 and TRBJ1-1, with D possibly matching TRBD1 (5 bases). Between the trimmed V and J ends, which lost 0 bases and 1 base, there was a span of 9 bases. From germline, CDR1 is GTSNPN and CDR2 SVGIG (reference sequence). This CDR3 is 14 amino acids long. CDR3 in DNA: TGTGCCTGGAGTGTCAAGGGGTGGAACACTGAAGCTTTCTTT. Translating it yields CAWSVKGWNTEAFF.

The CDR3 bases are TGTGCCAGCAGTTACGGGCAGAATCAGCCCCAGCATTTT. As protein: CASSYGQNQPQHF. The rearrangement links TRBV6-5 to TRBJ1-5; D remains unclear. The CDR3 consists of 13 residues. V was pared by 2 bases and J by 4 bases, with 6 bases between. CDR1 is MNHEY, CDR2 SVGAGI, per germline.

The chain is built from TRBV5-1 and TRBJ2-7; the D call may be TRBD1 or TRBD2 (5 bases each). Germline CDR1 is SGHRS and CDR2 is YFSETQ. The V end lost 6 bases, the J end lost 6 bases, and 19 bases lay between the germline ends. This CDR3 has 14 amino acids. CDR3: CASTPLGVSGEQYF. The CDR3 region has the DNA TGCGCCAGCACTCCTTTGGGGGTATCGGGCGAGCAGTACTTC.

This chain links TRBV7-9 with TRBJ2-7; TRBD2 agrees at 9 bases. The CDR3 has 15 residues. Trimming at V came to 5 bases and at J to 4 bases, leaving 9 bases not matched to a gene. Germline lookup yields CDR1 SEHNR and CDR2 FQNEAQ (reference sequence). The CDR3, as DNA: TGTGCCAGCAGCCCGTTGGCGGGGGGGGTATACGAGCAGTACTTC. Translated, it gives CASSPLAGGVYEQYF.

The chain couples TRBV29-1 to TRBJ2-7; TRBD2 aligns across 8 bases. The V gene's germline CDR1 is SQVTM and CDR2 ANQGSEA. The CDR3 is 14 residues long. The J segment lost 1 base and the V segment lost 7 bases, leaving 9 bases of the junction unmatched. The CDR3: CSARSGERSYEQYF. CDR3 DNA sequence: TGCAGCGCGCGTAGCGGGGAGCGGTCCTACGAGCAGTACTTC.

Here the CDR3 reads CASSAGTSGSYEQYF. The CDR3, as DNA: TGTGCCAGCAGTGCCGGGACTAGCGGCTCCTACGAGCAGTACTTC. The gene calls are TRBV2 and TRBJ2-5; the match to TRBD2 covers 11 bases. The DNA matches TRBJ2-7 better at its end, which makes the J call doubtful. Per the germline V gene, CDR1 is SNHLY and CDR2 is FYNNEI. CDR3 length: 15 residues.

The V gene is TRBV19, the J gene TRBJ2-1; possibly TRBD2 for D (5 bases). From germline, CDR1 is LNHDA and CDR2 SQIVND (reference sequence). CDR3 length equals 15 residues. V lost 1 base, J lost 5 bases, and 12 bases lay in between. The CDR3 nucleotides are TGTGCCAGTAGTATAGGGCTAGCCACCGACAATGAGCAGTTCTTC. It codes for CASSIGLATDNEQFF.

The rearrangement joins TRBV2 to TRBJ2-7; D unresolved. The germline gives CDR1 SNHLY, CDR2 FYNNEI. This CDR3 region has 14 residues. Trimming stripped 1 base from V and 5 bases from J, with 12 bases between. The CDR3 DNA is TGTGCCAGCAGTGAAGGTAGTATACTGGACGAGCAGTACTTC. This gives the protein CASSEGSILDEQYF.

This rearrangement joins TRBV15 to TRBJ1-3; perhaps TRBD1 as D (5 bases). The germline V gene encodes CDR1 LNHNV and CDR2 YYDKDF (reference sequence). This CDR3 contains 16 residues. V was clipped by 1 base and J by 0 bases, with 10 bases between them. The CDR3 loop is CATSRGGADSGNTIYF. CDR3 nucleotide sequence: TGTGCCACCAGCAGAGGAGGGGCTGACTCTGGAAACACCATATATTTT.

V is TRBV30 and J is TRBJ1-4; D not resolved. The CDR3 length is 13 residues. V gave up 2 bases and J gave up 6 bases, with 10 bases separating them. The V gene's germline CDR1 is GTSNPN and CDR2 SVGIG (reference sequence). CDR3 DNA sequence: TGTGCCTGGAGTCTGGGGAATTATGAAAAACTGTTTTTT. It specifies CAWSLGNYEKLFF.

This clone has only a few counts. The rearrangement uses TRBV6-5 and TRBJ2-7; 8 positions match TRBD2. This CDR3 comprises 15 residues. Germline V gene sequence: CDR1 MNHEY, CDR2 SVGAGI. Trimming at V came to 2 bases and at J to 3 bases, leaving 6 bases not matched to a gene. The CDR3 DNA reads TGTGCCAGCAGTTACGGCCTAGCGGGCGACTACGAGCAGTACTTC. It translates to CASSYGLAGDYEQYF.

The chain uses TRBV28 and TRBJ2-7; 8 bases fit TRBD1. Trimming took 8 bases from V and 5 from J; bases not matched to a gene: 14. The CDR3 sequence is 15 residues long. Germline V lookup: CDR1 MDHEN, CDR2 SYDVKM. The CDR3 sequence is CASHMAGQGKHEQYF. The CDR3 DNA sequence: TGTGCCAGCCATATGGCCGGACAGGGAAAGCACGAGCAGTACTTC.

The DNA of the CDR3 is TGTGCCAGCAGTCCCCTGGTGGGGTCCTCCTACGAGCAGTACTTC. The encoded protein is CASSPLVGSSYEQYF. The rearrangement uses TRBV6-5 and TRBJ2-7, with D uncertain. Trimming removed 5 bases from V and 0 bases from J, with 14 bases in between. The germline V gene encodes CDR1 MNHEY and CDR2 SVGAGI. The CDR3 is 15 residues long.

The V call is TRBV6-1, the J call TRBJ2-7; no definite D call. Germline V CDR1 and CDR2: MNHNS, SASEGT. Trimming took off 6 bases at V and 2 bases at J, with 11 bases between the two ends. The CDR3 is 13 residues long. In DNA form, the CDR3 reads TGTGCCAGCAGGGTGAGTAGGGCCTACGAGCAGTACTTC. Protein: CASRVSRAYEQYF.

This clone appeared once. V gene TRBV7-6 combines with J gene TRBJ2-2; D may correspond to TRBD1 or TRBD2 (6 bases each). The CDR3 is 16 residues long. V shed 4 bases and J shed 5 bases, with 17 bases lying between them. Looked up from germline, CDR1 is SGHVS and CDR2 is FNYEAQ. The CDR3: CASSWGPEGGTGELFF. CDR3 sequence (DNA): TGTGCCAGCAGCTGGGGACCCGAGGGGGGAACCGGGGAGCTGTTTTTT. The complete variable domain, with remaining parts taken from reference TRBV7-6 and TRBJ2-2, reads GAGVSQSPRYKVTKRGQDVALRCDPISGHVSLYWYRQALGQGPEFLTYFNYEAQQDKSGLPNDRFSAERPEGSISTLTIQRTEQRDSAMYRCASSWGPEGGTGELFFGEGSRLTVL.

The chain employs TRBV29-1 and TRBJ2-5; TRBD1 is a possible D gene (6 bases). The J call is in doubt because the DNA end fits TRBJ2-7 better. CDR1 is SQVTM and CDR2 is ANQGSEA in the germline V gene. CDR3 length: 12 amino acids. In DNA form, the CDR3 reads TGCAGCGTCGGGACCCAGGGGCTCGAGCAGTACTTC. Translation gives CSVGTQGLEQYF.

The rearrangement links TRBV6-6 to TRBJ2-7, with D hard to call. The CDR3 has 14 amino acids. Trimming left V 8 bases short and J 4 bases short, with 18 bases between. The V gene's germline CDR1 is MNHNY and CDR2 SVGAGI (reference sequence). The CDR3 spells CASGPTGIKYEQYF. The CDR3 DNA sequence: TGTGCCAGCGGTCCCACGGGCATAAAATACGAGCAGTACTTC.

V usage is TRBV18 and J usage is TRBJ1-1; D gene unclear. The CDR3 runs 13 residues. Germline V lookup: CDR1 KGHSH, CDR2 LQKENI. Trimming cost V 3 bases and J 1 base, with 6 bases left between them. The CDR3 loop is CASSPNKNTEAFF. DNA of the CDR3: TGTGCCAGCTCACCCAATAAGAACACTGAAGCTTTCTTT.

The V gene is TRBV18, the J gene TRBJ1-1, with TRBD1 identical over 8 bases. V gave up 3 bases and J gave up 4 bases; unmatched junction bases: 7. Germline V gene data show CDR1 as KGHSH and CDR2 as LQKENI. The CDR3 extends over 15 amino acids. CDR3 protein: CASSPGQVRFTEAFF. CDR3 in DNA: TGTGCCAGCTCACCGGGACAGGTTAGATTCACTGAAGCTTTCTTT. Full variable domain (rest looked up from reference TRBV18 and TRBJ1-1): NAGVMQNPRHLVRRRGQEARLRCSPMKGHSHVYWYRQLPEEGLKFMVYLQKENIIDESGMPKERFSAEFPKEGPSILRIQQVVRGDSAAYFCASSPGQVRFTEAFFGQGTRLTVV.

The chain uses TRBV10-3 and TRBJ1-2; 7 bases agree with TRBD1. Germline V gene data show CDR1 as ENHRY and CDR2 as SYGVKD. Trimming at V came to 3 bases and at J to 1 base, leaving 8 bases not matched to a gene. CDR3 length equals 16 residues. CDR3 sequence (DNA): TGTGCCATCAGTGAAACTTCGACAGGGATTAACTATGGCTACACCTTC. Protein sequence: CAISETSTGINYGYTF.